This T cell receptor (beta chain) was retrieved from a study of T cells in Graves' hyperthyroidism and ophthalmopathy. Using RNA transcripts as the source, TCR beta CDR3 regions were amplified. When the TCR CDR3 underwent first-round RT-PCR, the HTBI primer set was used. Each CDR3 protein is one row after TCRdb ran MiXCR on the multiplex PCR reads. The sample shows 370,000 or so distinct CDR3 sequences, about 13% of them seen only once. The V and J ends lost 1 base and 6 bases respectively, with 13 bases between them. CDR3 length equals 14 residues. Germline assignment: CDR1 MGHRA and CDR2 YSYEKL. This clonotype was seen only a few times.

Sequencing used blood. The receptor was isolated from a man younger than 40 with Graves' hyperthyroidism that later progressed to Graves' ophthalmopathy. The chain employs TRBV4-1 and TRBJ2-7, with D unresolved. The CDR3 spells CASSQVSEPFEQYF. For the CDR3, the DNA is TGCGCCAGCAGCCAAGTCTCAGAGCCTTTCGAGCAGTACTTC.